This is a list of T cell receptor beta chains from one sample in a study of cytomegalovirus exposure and HLA in healthy donors. The protocol was immunoSEQ multiplex PCR, while the TCRdb copy is restricted to in-frame clones and leaves out a portion. The sample shows 75,000 to 90,000 clones, 90% to 97% of them seen only once. The sequencing input was PBMCs. These receptors were obtained from a man aged 18 to 35 in good health and CMV-seropositive. Each CDR3 is given with its conserved first and last residue. Fields, in order: J gene, CDR3 length, V gene, D gene, clone size, CDR3 DNA, CDR3 protein. The D gene is left open where the match is weak. The size of a clone is reported for some rows only, either as once, few or many, or as a class for expanded clones.

>TRBJ2-2|16|TRBV5-1|TRBD2|-
TGCGCCAGCAGCTTAGTGAGTGGCGGGAGTACCGGGGAGCTGTTTTTT
CASSLVSGGSTGELFF
>TRBJ1-1|11|TRBV19|-|-
TGTGCCAGTAGTACGAGGGCCGCAGCTTTCTTT
CASSTRAAAFF
>TRBJ1-1|13|TRBV30|-|-
TGTGCCTGGAGTTGGGCAGGGAACACTGAAGCTTTCTTT
CAWSWAGNTEAFF
>TRBJ1-1|14|TRBV6-1|TRBD1|-
TGTGCCAGCAGTGAATCAGGGACAGGGGATGAAGCTTTCTTT
CASSESGTGDEAFF
>TRBJ2-7|15|TRBV7-2|TRBD2|-
TGTGCCAGCAGCTTCACTAGCGGGATAGCCTACGAGCAGTACTTC
CASSFTSGIAYEQYF
>TRBJ1-2|12|TRBV6-4|-|-
TGTGCCGGCAGTCAGGGGAGCTATGGCTACACCTTC
CAGSQGSYGYTF
>TRBJ2-5|14|TRBV21-1|-|once
TGTGCCAGCAGCAAAGGGACAGACGAAGAGACCCAGTACTTC
CASSKGTDEETQYF
>TRBJ2-1|17|TRBV7-9|-|-
TGTGCCAGCAGCCCACTCGTAGCGGAGGGGCCCTACAATGAGCAGTTCTTC
CASSPLVAEGPYNEQFF
>TRBJ1-3|15|TRBV5-4|-|-
TGTGCCAGCAGCTCTCTCACAGACTCTGGAAACACCATATATTTT
CASSSLTDSGNTIYF
>TRBJ1-1|14|TRBV28|-|-
TGTGCCAGCAGTCAAACCATTACAGGGCGGTCGGCTTTCTTT
CASSQTITGRSAFF
>TRBJ2-1|17|TRBV7-3|-|-
TGTGCCAGCAGCTTAGGACCAGGTGGCGGGCGAGGTTCTGAGCAGTTCTTC
CASSLGPGGGRGSEQFF
>TRBJ2-7|15|TRBV2|-|-
TGTGCCAGCAGTGAGAGAGGCAGTCCTACCTACGAGCAGTACTTC
CASSERGSPTYEQYF
>TRBJ2-1|15|TRBV28|TRBD2|-
TGTGCCACCATTCCCCTAGCGGGGAAGTACAATGAGCAGTTCTTC
CATIPLAGKYNEQFF
>TRBJ2-1|16|TRBV10-3|TRBD2|-
TGTGCCATCAGTGGGATTGCGGGAGTATCCTACAATGAGCAGTTCTTC
CAISGIAGVSYNEQFF
>TRBJ2-7|13|TRBV18|-|-
TGTGCCAGCTCACCAATAGCGTCGAGCGAGCAGTACTTC
CASSPIASSEQYF
>TRBJ1-5|15|TRBV11-2|TRBD1|-
TGTGCCAGCAGCTGGGGGACAGGAGGCGATCAGCCCCAGCATTTT
CASSWGTGGDQPQHF
>TRBJ1-4|15|TRBV6-5|TRBD1|-
TGTGCCAGCAGTTACTCGGACAGGGAGAGTGAAAAACTGTTTTTT
CASSYSDRESEKLFF
>TRBJ2-7|14|TRBV27|TRBD2|few
TGTGCCAGCAGTTTATCGGGGAGGGCGGGCGAGCAGTACTTC
CASSLSGRAGEQYF
>TRBJ2-3|15|TRBV27|TRBD1|-
TGTGCCAGCAGTTTATCGGACAGGGTGTTTGATACGCAGTATTTT
CASSLSDRVFDTQYF
>TRBJ1-3|14|TRBV6-5|-|-
TGTGCCAGCAGTTTCGACAGCTCTGGAAACACCATATATTTT
CASSFDSSGNTIYF
>TRBJ1-1|13|TRBV27|-|-
TGTGCCAGCAGTCCCGGTTCGAACACTGAAGCTTTCTTT
CASSPGSNTEAFF
>TRBJ2-7|16|TRBV11-3|-|-
TGTGCCAGCAGCAAGGAGGCTATCCAAGCAACCTACGAGCAGTACTTC
CASSKEAIQATYEQYF
>TRBJ2-1|15|TRBV7-9|-|-
TGTGCCAGCAGCCTTAGCCCTAGCTCCTACAATGAGCAGTTCTTC
CASSLSPSSYNEQFF
>TRBJ1-5|13|TRBV28|-|-
TGTGCCAGCCGTGATTCGGCAGACCGGGCCCAGCATTTT
CASRDSADRAQHF
>TRBJ2-7|12|TRBV19|TRBD1|few
TGTGCCAGTGGACAGGGGGCCTACGAGCAGTACTTC
CASGQGAYEQYF
>TRBJ2-1|12|TRBV7-2|TRBD1|-
TGTGCCACCGGGACAGCCCACAATGAGCAGTTCTTC
CATGTAHNEQFF
>TRBJ2-1|16|TRBV10-3|TRBD2|once
TGTGCCATCAGTGAGTCCTCTAGCGGGAGGGTAGGTGAGCAGTTCTTC
CAISESSSGRVGEQFF
>TRBJ1-5|15|TRBV7-8|-|-
TGTGCCAGCAGCTGGACCGGGAGTCCGAGGCAGCCCCAGCATTTT
CASSWTGSPRQPQHF
>TRBJ2-1|15|TRBV15|-|-
TGTGCCACCAGCAGGGGGAGGGAGGGGGGCAATGAGCAGTTCTTC
CATSRGREGGNEQFF
>TRBJ2-5|13|TRBV6-6|TRBD2|-
TGTGTCGGGGCTAGCGGGAGGGAAGGGACCCAGTACTTC
CVGASGREGTQYF
>TRBJ2-1|15|TRBV11-3|-|-
TGTGCCAGCAGCTTAGGGGGGGTTGGCAGGAATGAGCAGTTCTTC
CASSLGGVGRNEQFF
>TRBJ2-7|16|TRBV6-5|TRBD2|-
TGTGCCAGCAGTTACCTGACTAGCGAGCCGTTCTACGAGCAGTACTTC
CASSYLTSEPFYEQYF
>TRBJ1-2|13|TRBV11-2|-|-
TGTGCCAGCAGCTTAGATCAGGGTCCTGGCTACACCTTC
CASSLDQGPGYTF
>TRBJ1-3|15|TRBV28|TRBD1|-
TGTGCCAGCAGTTTGACAGGGGGGTCTGGAAACACCATATATTTT
CASSLTGGSGNTIYF
>TRBJ2-1|13|TRBV9|-|-
TGTGCCAGCAGCGTAGACAGTTACAATGAGCAGTTCTTC
CASSVDSYNEQFF
>TRBJ2-1|15|TRBV12-5|TRBD1|-
TGTGCTAGTGGTTGGGAAGGGGGCCGATACAATGAGCAGTTCTTC
CASGWEGGRYNEQFF
>TRBJ2-1|14|TRBV19|-|-
TGTGCCAGTAGCCCCGGGACACTGAACAATGAGCAGTTCTTC
CASSPGTLNNEQFF
>TRBJ2-1|14|TRBV11-3|TRBD2|-
TGTGCCAGCAGCTTAGTGGCGGGAGCGGGTGAGCAGTTCTTC
CASSLVAGAGEQFF
>TRBJ2-2|18|TRBV7-8|-|-
TGTGCCAGCAGCTATCGGCGGACAGCAGCTCGGAACACCGGGGAGCTGTTTTTT
CASSYRRTAARNTGELFF
>TRBJ2-7|16|TRBV19|-|-
TGTGCCAGTAGTATAGATGGAACAGGCCGTGCCTACGAGCAGTACTTC
CASSIDGTGRAYEQYF
>TRBJ2-5|14|TRBV6-5|-|-
TGTGCCAGCAGTTACTCGAGGGGGGGAGAGACCCAGTACTTC
CASSYSRGGETQYF
>TRBJ2-7|17|TRBV11-2|TRBD2|-
TGTGCCAGCAGCTTAGGGCTAGCGGGAGGGAAGTCCTACGAGCAGTACTTC
CASSLGLAGGKSYEQYF
>TRBJ1-5|16|TRBV18|TRBD1|once
TGTGCCAGCTCACCAGCGGACAGGGGGATGTTTCAGCCCCAGCATTTT
CASSPADRGMFQPQHF
>TRBJ1-1|14|TRBV6-6|-|-
TGTGCCAGCATTGGGCAGGGGATGAACACTGAAGCTTTCTTT
CASIGQGMNTEAFF
>TRBJ1-2|11|TRBV10-3|-|-
TGTGCCATCAGTGACGAGTATGGCTACACCTTC
CAISDEYGYTF
>TRBJ2-3|19|TRBV18|TRBD2|-
TGTGCCAGCTCACCACCCGGAACTAGCGGGAGGGCCAGCACAGATACGCAGTATTTT
CASSPPGTSGRASTDTQYF
>TRBJ2-2|14|TRBV6-1|-|-
TGTGCCAGCAGTGATGACGGGGAAGCCGGGGAGCTGTTTTTT
CASSDDGEAGELFF
>TRBJ2-3|15|TRBV6-5|-|once
TGTGCCAGCAGGTGGCTGCTGGGAGCAACAGATACGCAGTATTTT
CASRWLLGATDTQYF
>TRBJ2-2|14|TRBV27|TRBD1|-
TGTGCCAGCAGTATAAGGACAGGAACCGGGGAGCTGTTTTTT
CASSIRTGTGELFF
>TRBJ2-4|15|TRBV23-1|TRBD1|-
TGCGCCAGCAGTCAACCGACAGGGCTGGTGAACATTCAGTACTTC
CASSQPTGLVNIQYF
>TRBJ1-2|15|TRBV10-3|-|-
TGTGCCATCAGGGGTTTGGCAGGGTCTGTTCCGGGCTACACCTTC
CAIRGLAGSVPGYTF